Listed here is a single TCR beta chain. Germline is not matched at one junction end, which may reflect a read error. TCRdb redid the calling of the reads with MiXCR, one entry per CDR3 protein. This sample yields about 490,000 distinct CDR3 sequences, of which approximately 15% are seen a single time; about 24% belongs to the top ten. The data originate from a study of T cell repertoires in cytomegalovirus infection. Germline V gene lookup returns CDR1 SGHKS and CDR2 YYEKEE (reference sequence). This CDR3 contains 16 residues. This sequence originates from a human donor in good health (CMV status not recorded). Some clones in this sample may be carry-over from other donors' samples. The chain recombines TRBV5-5 with TRBJ2-2, with D tentatively TRBD1 or TRBD2 (5 bases each). Input material: CD8+ T cells from PBMCs. This CDR3 is CAGSLFGAQDTGELFF. CDR3 coding DNA: TGTGCCGGCAGCCTATTCGGGGCGCAGGACACCGGGGAGCTGTTTTTT.